These 15 T cell receptor beta chains were sequenced from one sample in a study of blood T cell repertoires in COVID-19. Measured with immunoSEQ multiplex PCR; TCRdb has only the in-frame clones, and not every one. Among some 150,000 clones, 70% to 90% were seen once, and the ten largest hold under 3%. Material for sequencing was peripheral blood. The receptor source for this set is a man aged 50-59 years with acute or convalescent COVID-19.

The chain carries TRBV9 and TRBJ2-3, with 13 bases lining up with TRBD2. The CDR3 spans 17 residues. Germline CDR1 SGDLS, CDR2 YYNGEE. After removal of 4 bases from V and 0 bases from J, the junction contained 5 bases not matched to a gene. The CDR3 protein is CASSPGLAGPSTDTQYF. The CDR3, as DNA: TGTGCCAGCAGCCCGGGACTAGCGGGGCCCAGCACAGATACGCAGTATTTT.

In DNA form, the CDR3 reads TGTGCCAGCAGCCAAGTGCTACCGGGCACCGGGGAGCTGTTTTTT. The encoded protein is CASSQVLPGTGELFF. This chain joins TRBV3-1 (or the pseudogene TRBV3-2) and TRBJ2-2; D not resolved. In germline, CDR1 is LGHDT, CDR2 YNNKEL (reference sequence). This CDR3 comprises 15 residues. The V end lost 1 base, the J end lost 4 bases, and 10 bases lay between the germline ends.

V gene TRBV6-5 combines with J gene TRBJ1-4; 7 nucleotides line up with TRBD1. This CDR3 has 15 residues. CDR1 is MNHEY and CDR2 is SVGAGI in the germline V gene. The ends lost 5 bases at V and 4 bases at J; junction bases unmatched: 7. The CDR3 sequence is CASSTYRDSNEKLFF. Written as DNA, the CDR3 is TGTGCCAGCAGTACATACCGGGACAGTAATGAAAAACTGTTTTTT.

V and J are TRBV3-1 (or the pseudogene TRBV3-2) and TRBJ2-5; tentative D call: TRBD1 (6 bases). Between the trimmed V and J ends, which lost 0 bases and 4 bases, there was a span of 18 bases. The CDR3 sequence is 17 residues long. CDR1 is LGHDT and CDR2 is YNNKEL in the germline V gene (reference sequence). CDR3 region: CASSQDLLNRDGETQYF. CDR3 DNA sequence: TGTGCCAGCAGCCAAGATTTGTTGAACAGGGATGGAGAGACCCAGTACTTC.

In this sample, this clone turned up once. This chain links TRBV6-5 with TRBJ1-5, with a tentative D call TRBD1 (5 bases). CDR3 size: 14 residues. Trimming stripped 7 bases from V and 6 bases from J, with 16 bases between. CDR1 is MNHEY and CDR2 is SVGAGI in the germline V gene. The CDR3 sequence is CASTWEGRFQPQHF. In DNA form, the CDR3 reads TGTGCCAGCACTTGGGAGGGGAGGTTTCAGCCCCAGCATTTT.

V usage is TRBV12-3 or TRBV12-4 and J usage is TRBJ2-5; a weak D match, TRBD1 (5 bases). V lost 6 bases and J 5 bases, leaving 13 bases between the germline ends. The CDR3 loop spans 13 amino acids. The CDR3 nucleotides read TGTGCCAGCAGGCAGGGCGATGGGGAGACCCAGTACTTC. This gives the protein CASRQGDGETQYF.

The V and J genes are TRBV27 and TRBJ1-5; D may be TRBD1 (5 bases). Germline values: CDR1 MNHEY, CDR2 SMNVEV (reference sequence). V was pared by 6 bases and J by 6 bases, with 15 bases between. The CDR3 totals 14 residues. The CDR3 DNA reads TGTGCCAGCAGCCTGGGGCGCGGTGCTCAGCCCCAGCATTTT. It yields the protein CASSLGRGAQPQHF.

V gene TRBV27 combines with J gene TRBJ2-7; D possibly corresponds to TRBD1 (5 bases). This CDR3 is 13 amino acids long. V was pared by 2 bases and J by 1 base, with 6 bases between. Germline assignment: CDR1 MNHEY and CDR2 SMNVEV (reference sequence). The CDR3: CASSLKGSYEQYF. For the CDR3, the DNA is TGTGCCAGCAGTTTAAAGGGGTCCTACGAGCAGTACTTC.

The gene calls are TRBV4-2 and TRBJ2-5; weak D call: TRBD1 (6 bases). Germline values: CDR1 LGHNA, CDR2 YNFKEQ. This CDR3 comprises 16 residues. The germline V and J ends were trimmed by 1 base and 1 base, with 13 bases remaining between them. The CDR3 is CASSQVDRQVQETQYF. The CDR3 bases are TGTGCCAGCAGCCAAGTGGATAGACAGGTCCAAGAGACCCAGTACTTC.

In its sample, this clone was seen once. The chain employs TRBV24-1 and TRBJ2-2, with 9 bases matching TRBD1. The junction had 5 bases not matched to a gene; V was cut back by 1 base and J by 3 bases. Germline V gene data show CDR1 as KGHDR and CDR2 as SFDVKD. The CDR3 spans 17 residues. The CDR3 here is CATSDFRGQGDTGELFF. The CDR3 DNA sequence: TGTGCCACCAGTGATTTTCGGGGACAGGGAGACACCGGGGAGCTGTTTTTT.

The rearrangement links TRBV29-1 to TRBJ2-3; TRBD1 is a possible D gene (6 bases). Germline V gene sequence: CDR1 SQVTM, CDR2 ANQGSEA. V gave up 1 base and J gave up 3 bases, with 11 bases separating them. The CDR3 runs to 14 residues. In DNA, the CDR3 is TGCAGCGTTGAAGTTGGCCAGGGGACAGATACGCAGTATTTT. It specifies CSVEVGQGTDTQYF.

The chain couples TRBV28 to TRBJ2-3; a weak D match, TRBD2 (6 bases). V was clipped by 3 bases and J by 3 bases, with 13 bases between them. There are 15 residues in the CDR3. The germline gives CDR1 MDHEN, CDR2 SYDVKM. The CDR3 loop reads CASSFVWGETDTQYF. In nucleotides, the CDR3 is TGTGCCAGCAGTTTCGTGTGGGGGGAGACAGATACGCAGTATTTT.

The chain is built from TRBV29-1 and TRBJ2-5; possible D gene TRBD2, 6 bases. V shed 8 bases and J shed 3 bases, with 19 bases lying between them. The CDR3 loop spans 14 amino acids. CDR1 is SQVTM, CDR2 ANQGSEA, per germline. The CDR3 region has the DNA TGCAGCTTTACCGGGAGATCCGCCGAAGAGACCCAGTACTTC. It is translated as CSFTGRSAEETQYF.

The genes are TRBV3-1 (or the pseudogene TRBV3-2) and TRBJ1-2, with D perhaps TRBD1 (6 bases). The CDR3 sequence is 14 residues long. The V and J ends lost 4 bases and 4 bases respectively, with 13 bases between them. Germline lookup yields CDR1 LGHDT and CDR2 YNNKEL (reference sequence). The CDR3 sequence is CASSPEGRGYGYTF. Here the CDR3 DNA reads TGTGCCAGCAGCCCCGAGGGCAGGGGCTATGGCTACACCTTC.

With respect to this clone: An end of the junction differs from the germline gene, which may be a read error. The chain is built from TRBV4-1 and TRBJ2-3; the match to TRBD1 covers 7 bases. Germline CDR1 is MGHRA and CDR2 is YSYEKL. The CDR3 has 15 residues. The CDR3 is CASGQDRENTDTQYF. CDR3 sequence (DNA): TGCGCCAGCGGCCAAGACAGGGAAAACACAGATACGCAGTATTTT.